Sequencing of this TCR beta chain was carried out in a study of T-cell reconstitution after alpha-beta-depleted transplantation in children. V shed 3 bases, J shed 0 bases, and the junction held 10 bases outside the gene matches. This CDR3 region has 19 residues. CDR1 is LNHNV and CDR2 is YYDKDF in the germline V gene (reference sequence). Unique molecular identifiers tagged the TCRbeta library. One entry per CDR3 protein results from TCRdb running MiXCR on the PCR reads. This table has 500,000 to 600,000 distinct CDR3 sequences, about 31% appearing once. The chain links TRBV15 to TRBJ2-1; 11 positions agree with TRBD2. The clonotype comes from a human donor who donated a stem cell graft to a child with aplastic anemia. The material was PBMCs from the stem cell graft donor, obtained from the stem cell graft. CDR3 DNA: TGTGCCACCAGCAGCGTAGCGGGAGGGCCCCCTACCTCCTACAATGAGCAGTTCTTC. Its translation is CATSSVAGGPPTSYNEQFF.